This T cell receptor (beta chain) was observed in a study of CD8 T cells in ankylosing spondylitis. Study-wide points: The clones that were linked to disease were reported to be significantly enriched in matched synovial fluid samples from ankylosing spondylitis patients. Within ankylosing spondylitis blood, a TCR beta motif made up of several highly homologous variants appeared to be characteristic. CD8+ disease-linked clones were present at relatively low frequencies in blood.

On this clonotype: Its antigen is undetermined.

The CDR3 is 15 residues long. Per germline, CDR1 SGDLS and CDR2 YYNGEE. Between the trimmed V and J ends, which lost 0 bases and 2 bases, there was a span of 11 bases. As the method for making TCR beta libraries, quantitative 5'-RACE with molecular barcodes was used. MiXCR, applied by TCRdb to the 5' RACE reads, yields one record per CDR3 protein. The table includes approximately 300,000 distinct CDR3 sequences, approximately 20% detected once. Sample: blood, either unsorted or a sorted T cell fraction (not recorded which). The chain uses TRBV9 and TRBJ2-5, with no clear D. This clonotype originated in a male donor with ankylosing spondylitis or in good health (not recorded which). The CDR3 reads CASSVGSNTQETQYF. The CDR3 bases are TGTGCCAGCAGCGTAGGATCAAATACACAAGAGACCCAGTACTTC.